This TCR beta chain emerged from a study of T cells in Graves' hyperthyroidism and ophthalmopathy. Study context: Peripheral blood was collected at initial diagnosis, before any treatment. Study conclusions and caveats: Blood samples included most of the expanded thyroid clonotypes exceeding 0.001. Stable hyperthyroidism was told apart from ophthalmopathy by a model built on 13 V-J features.

The V gene's germline CDR1 is ENHRY and CDR2 SYGVKD. The germline V and J ends were trimmed by 3 bases and 4 bases, with 9 bases remaining between them. The CDR3 has 13 residues. Each diagnosis drew on symptoms, thyroxine, TRAb, thyroid ultrasound and orbital computed tomography findings. This clonotype was recorded at least ten times. Its matching antigen is unknown. TCR beta CDR3 sequences were amplified from RNA transcripts. Carried out on the TCR CDR3, a first-round RT-PCR used the HTBI primer set. TCRdb re-derived calls from the multiplex PCR reads in MiXCR, one entry per CDR3 protein. The table has a few hundred thousand distinct CDR3 sequences, less than 20% seen once; the top ten hold about 7%.

The J gene is TRBJ1-1, the V gene TRBV10-3; D is possibly TRBD1 (6 bases). This TCR was sampled from a woman in her thirties with Graves' hyperthyroidism. The sample was blood. The CDR3 here is CAISETGTTEAFF. The DNA for the CDR3 is TGTGCCATCAGTGAAACAGGGACCACTGAAGCTTTCTTT.